The clone carrying this T cell receptor (beta chain) was found a few times. Its antigen is still unknown. The data derive from a study of T cells in Graves' hyperthyroidism and ophthalmopathy. Study observations and caveats: Blood also carried most thyroid clonotypes expanded above 0.001. The model identified upcoming ophthalmopathy a median about 6.5 months ahead of onset.

The V and J ends lost 3 bases and 3 bases, in that order; junction bases with no gene match: 12. The CDR3 contains 17 residues. Germline values: CDR1 GTSNPN, CDR2 SVGIG (reference sequence). Amplified regions were TCR beta CDR3 sequences from RNA transcripts. First-round RT-PCR targeting the TCR CDR3 was performed with the HTBI primer set. TCRdb used MiXCR to reprocess the multiplex PCR reads, holding one entry per CDR3 protein. The sample carries hundreds of thousands of distinct CDR3 sequences, roughly 15% recorded once. The clonotype comes from a middle-aged woman with Graves' ophthalmopathy. Source material: blood. The chain combines TRBV30 with TRBJ2-1; TRBD2 agrees at 9 bases. The CDR3 DNA follows: TGTGCCTGGAGGGGACACTCGACTAGCGGAGGCTACAATGAGCAGTTCTTC. This gives the protein CAWRGHSTSGGYNEQFF. The whole variable domain, remainder taken from reference TRBV30 and TRBJ2-1, is SQTIHQWPATLVQPVGSPLSLECTVEGTSNPNLYWYRQAAGRGLQLLFYSVGIGQISSEVPQNLSASRPQDRQFILSSKKLLLSDSGFYLCAWRGHSTSGGYNEQFFGPGTRLTVL.